This paragraph reports one T cell receptor (beta chain). Its specific antigen is unknown. Qualities for individual bases were not recorded, and no much larger clone is one base off. This specimen comes from a study of shared clonotypes between healthy human individuals (dated by TCRdb to the early 2020s). Concerning the study at large: A couple of women and a few men aged 18 to 49 years were included in the cohort. Per donor, three plates each were used for CD4 naive and CD4 memory, two for CD8 naive, and one for CD8 memory. To estimate repertoire size and how much clonotypes are shared between individuals, the study performed deep sequencing of blood TCR repertoires from five healthy adults. Different laboratories and diverse techniques were used to prepare libraries and sequence TCR repertoires, to increase sequencing depth and limit assay-specific biases. Between about 0.8 and 9 billion PBMCs per donor were obtained by leukapheresis.

Using the deep immunoSEQ assay, TCR CDR3 regions were amplified from genomic DNA by multiplex PCR. For each cell subset, the extracted genomic DNA was distributed evenly across all wells of several immunoSEQ 96-well plates, and each plate served as one replicate. For sorted subsets, approximately 200 ng of genomic DNA, equivalent to some 33,000 T cell genomes, went into each replicate PCR. The purified libraries were quantified using a Qubit 3.0 fluorometer, sized with a Bioanalyzer 2100, and then quantified again using the KAPA Library Quantification kit. Every immunoSEQ 96-well plate was sequenced on a dedicated single-read 150-cycle Illumina NextSeq 550 flow cell. Concerning the study's data processing: Because the immunoSEQ output included only junctional sequences and no quality scores, the filtering could not be the same as the filtering used for full-length reads. To assign V/J genes and CDR3, sequences were annotated against IMGT germline references using PyIR, a Python wrapper for IgBLAST v1.9. Reads with weak V/J assignments (E-value above 1e-6), missing CDR3, stop codons, out-of-frame junctions, or ambiguous translated residues were removed. V3J clonotypes were defined as sequences sharing an identical inferred V gene, J gene, and CDR3 amino acid sequence. To compute the percentage overlap between repertoires, the number of shared unique clonotypes was divided by the size of the smaller repertoire. Three approaches were used to assess repertoire richness: RTK rarefaction, the Chao1 estimator, and Recon v2.1 estimates of unobserved clonotypes. Generation probabilities for all TCRbeta clonotypes obtained by the gDNA method from a handful of donors were computed using OLGA. Drawn from immuneACCESS, this table holds only the in-frame rearrangements with V and J called that TCRdb kept. Clones are partly lost; checked studies trace under half to an unresolved V gene and leave the rest unexplained. V, J and clone size derive from that table, while D and trimming were established from the DNA sequence. This sample comprises some 2.4 million clones, 80% to 95% of them detected only once. The ten largest clones capture 0.35% to 0.45% of the sample.

On the study overall, not on this receptor specifically: When a handful of donors were compared, the shared fraction of clonotypes was about 5.2% for naive CD4, 3.5% to 4% for naive CD8, roughly 2.5% for memory CD4, and 0.35% to 0.4% for memory CD8. Pairwise subsampling indicated that sequencing depth was expected to affect the degree of clonotype sharing among donors. Clonotypes shared by all four sorted-subset donors showed higher generation probabilities than non-shared clonotypes. The genetic and exposure-history diversity represented was limited by the small number of donors. Only blood was sampled, and tissue TCR repertoires likely differ from those in blood. Naive subsets generally had larger estimated clonotype richness than memory subsets did. Rarefaction of sorted-subset datasets indicated incomplete sequencing despite the large sequencing depth.

Donors were healthy HIV-negative adults with no recently reported acute infections or vaccinations. All donors were Caucasian adults living in Nashville, Tennessee, USA. CD4+ T cells were enriched by magnetic negative selection, after which naive cells were positively selected on CD45RA and the negative fraction was taken as the memory subset. Blood was collected by leukapheresis, and PBMCs were isolated by Ficoll-Histopaque density gradient centrifugation and then cryopreserved in liquid nitrogen vapor phase. Analytical flow cytometry was used to check the purity and quantity of each magnetically sorted T cell population. From each sorted fraction, genomic DNA was isolated and quantified by UV absorbance on a Nanodrop 2000c. From cysteine to phenylalanine, the CDR3 is 16 amino acids long. Of all the DNA, just the CDR3 is kept, 48 bases in frame from base 1. Via the germline V gene, CDR1 is SGHRS and CDR2 YFSETQ. V ends up 5 bases short and J 4 bases short, with an unmatched junction base count of 9.

The source material was naive CD4+ T cells from PBMCs. The meaning of the sample's cell subset or site label: CD45RA+ positively selected. The TCR originated in a young man in good health. Some clones in this sample may be carry-over from other donors' samples. The chain is encoded by TRBV5-1 joined to TRBJ2-1, with TRBD1 matching 10 junction bases. In nucleotide form, the sequence is TGCGCCAGCAGGCCGCCCGGGACAGGGGAATACAATGAGCAGTTCTTC. Translated, it gives CASRPPGTGEYNEQFF.